This entry lists 22 T cell receptor beta chains sequenced from one sample in a study of Graves' ophthalmopathy and Graves' hyperthyroidism (dated by TCRdb to between 2017 and 2018). TCRdb records Illumina HiSeq 2000 as the sequencer. For repertoire sequencing, TCR beta CDR3 regions were amplified from RNA transcripts. HTBI primers and the Qiagen OneStep RT-PCR kit were used in a first-round RT-PCR, which was followed by a second-round multiplex PCR, size selection and purification. TCRdb itself trimmed the public reads at Q25 with fastp, ran MiXCR and retained productive beta chains. Records with the same CDR3 protein are collapsed into one entry carrying the most frequent genes and DNA. This sample is represented by about 660,000 distinct CDR3 sequences; about 38% of them were singletons. Of the sample, more than 2.5% falls within the top ten clones. The sample taken for sequencing was peripheral blood. These receptors came from an adult man with Graves' ophthalmopathy.

This clonotype was detected ten times or more. V gene TRBV29-1 combines with J gene TRBJ1-1, with D possibly being TRBD1 (6 bases). Germline loops: CDR1 SQVTM, CDR2 ANQGSEA. V lost 7 bases to trimming and J lost 1 base, with 10 bases between them. CDR3 length equals 12 residues. In DNA, the CDR3 is TGCAGCGCCGAGGGGGGGAACACTGAAGCTTTCTTT. It translates to CSAEGGNTEAFF. The variable domain in full, with the rest retrieved from reference TRBV29-1 and TRBJ1-1, is SAVISQKPSRDICQRGTSLTIQCQVDSQVTMMFWYRQQPGQSLTLIATANQGSEATYESGFVIDKFPISRPNLTFSTLTVSNMSPEDSSIYLCSAEGGNTEAFFGQGTRLTVV.

This clonotype was seen just once. V gene TRBV10-3 combines with J gene TRBJ1-2; D remains ambiguous. In germline, CDR1 is ENHRY, CDR2 SYGVKD. The CDR3 loop spans 13 amino acids. V lost 0 bases to trimming and J lost 6 bases, with 8 bases between them. CDR3 nucleotides: TGTGCCATCAGTGAGTCGGGGAGCCATGGCTACACCTTC. Encoded protein: CAISESGSHGYTF.

This chain links TRBV6-5 with TRBJ2-7; D is tentatively TRBD1 or TRBD2 (5 bases each). Germline CDR1 MNHEY, CDR2 SVGAGI. The CDR3 is made up of 13 amino acids. Trimming took 8 bases from V and 1 from J, leaving 12 bases between them. CDR3 residues: CASSSGASYEQYF. DNA for the CDR3: TGTGCCAGCTCGTCCGGGGCTTCCTACGAGCAGTACTTC.

This chain joins TRBV24-1 and TRBJ1-2; 8 bases agree with TRBD1. Germline V lookup: CDR1 KGHDR, CDR2 SFDVKD. The CDR3 sequence is 13 residues long. V lost 11 bases to trimming and J lost 8 bases; unmatched junction nucleotides: 12. The DNA for the CDR3 is TGTGCCAGCAGGGGGACAGGTTCTCGCGGCTACACCTTC. Translated: CASRGTGSRGYTF.

At least ten counts were recorded for this clonotype. The chain recombines TRBV5-1 with TRBJ2-7, with a possible D match to TRBD1 (6 bases). CDR3 length: 13 residues. V lost 4 bases and J lost 0, with 8 bases in between. Per germline, CDR1 SGHRS and CDR2 YFSETQ. The CDR3, as DNA: TGCGCCAGCAGCACAGGGAGCTCCTACGAGCAGTACTTC. This translates into CASSTGSSYEQYF. The full variable domain, completed using reference TRBV5-1 and TRBJ2-7, is KAGVTQTPRYLIKTRGQQVTLSCSPISGHRSVSWYQQTPGQGLQFLFEYFSETQRNKGNFPGRFSGRQFSNSRSEMNVSTLELGDSALYLCASSTGSSYEQYFGPGTRLTVT.

This chain connects TRBV25-1 to TRBJ1-5; maybe TRBD1 (5 bases). Germline assignment: CDR1 MGHDK and CDR2 SYGVNS. The CDR3 runs 16 residues. Deletions cut 3 bases from V and 2 bases from J, with 14 bases between. This CDR3 reads CASSDSGAGGNQPQHF. CDR3 bases: TGTGCCAGCAGTGATTCCGGGGCGGGGGGCAATCAGCCCCAGCATTTT.

V and J are TRBV7-3 and TRBJ1-4; tentatively, D is TRBD1 (5 bases). Germline V gene lookup returns CDR1 SGHTA and CDR2 FQGTGA. The CDR3 sequence is 14 residues long. Trimming shortened V by 4 bases and J by 8 bases, and 14 bases separated the two germline ends. The CDR3 loop is CASSSTLGQEKLFF. The CDR3 nucleotides are TGTGCCAGCAGCTCCACCCTGGGGCAGGAAAAACTGTTTTTT.

This clonotype came up many times. The chain has TRBV6-4 and TRBJ2-6, with D possibly being TRBD1 (5 bases). With 4 bases removed from V and 0 bases from J, the gap between germline ends came to 13 bases. The CDR3 contains 17 residues. The germline CDR1 and CDR2 sequences are MRHNA and SNTAGT. The CDR3 DNA reads TGTGCCAGCAGTGCGGCCGACAGCTCCTCTGGGGCCAACGTCCTGACTTTC. It codes for CASSAADSSSGANVLTF.

This clonotype was seen many times. This chain uses TRBV9 with TRBJ1-2, with D uncertain. The CDR3 is 15 residues long. V dropped 0 bases and J dropped 4 bases, with 13 bases sitting between them. Germline assignment: CDR1 SGDLS and CDR2 YYNGEE. This CDR3 is CASSVGEASTYGYTF. In DNA form, the CDR3 reads TGTGCCAGCAGCGTAGGGGAAGCAAGCACCTATGGCTACACCTTC.

This clonotype came up many times. This chain links TRBV2 with TRBJ1-2; possible D gene TRBD1, 5 bases. Trimming removed 4 bases at V and 1 base at J, with 13 bases between. Germline CDR1 is SNHLY and CDR2 is FYNNEI. This CDR3 has 15 amino acids. In nucleotides, the CDR3 is TGTGCCAGCAGTGCTTTTAGGGGCGATAACTATGGCTACACCTTC. Amino acid sequence: CASSAFRGDNYGYTF.

The table lists this clonotype with a few counts. V is TRBV27 and J is TRBJ2-5; tentatively, D is TRBD1 or TRBD2 (5 bases each). The V gene's germline CDR1 is MNHEY and CDR2 SMNVEV (reference sequence). Trimming cost V 5 bases and J 5 bases, with 15 bases left between them. This CDR3 region has 14 residues. The CDR3 loop is CASSLGTARETQYF. DNA of the CDR3: TGTGCCAGCAGTCTCGGGACGGCCCGCGAGACCCAGTACTTC.

The chain employs TRBV30 and TRBJ2-7; D uncertain. CDR1 and CDR2 (germline): GTSNPN, SVGIG (reference sequence). The CDR3 is made up of 13 amino acids. Trimming cost V 5 bases and J 4 bases, with 15 bases left between them. The CDR3 protein is CAWEPQLGYEQYF. CDR3 DNA sequence: TGTGCCTGGGAACCCCAACTCGGGTACGAGCAGTACTTC.

This chain uses TRBV20-1 with TRBJ1-4; no clear D gene. Trimming removed 0 bases from V and 4 bases from J, with 9 bases in between. This CDR3 is built from 14 residues. Germline V gives CDR1 DFQATT, CDR2 SNEGSKA (reference sequence). CDR3 coding DNA: TGCAGTGCTAGAGATCCCGGGGTTAATGAAAAACTGTTTTTT. The encoded protein is CSARDPGVNEKLFF.

With respect to this clonotype: A much more abundant neighbour one base away suggests this may be a read error. DNA of the CDR3: TGCAGCGTTAAATCAGCCGACTCCTGCGAGCAGTACTTC. This codes for CSVKSADSCEQYF. The chain links TRBV29-1 to TRBJ2-7, with no clear D. Germline CDR1 is SQVTM and CDR2 is ANQGSEA. The CDR3 length is 13 residues.

The V and J genes are TRBV25-1 and TRBJ2-5, with 8 bases aligning to TRBD2. The CDR3 covers 14 residues. Germline lookup yields CDR1 MGHDK and CDR2 SYGVNS. The J segment lost 5 bases and the V segment lost 10 bases, leaving 12 bases of the junction unmatched. This CDR3 is CATSVFGGAETQYF. For the CDR3, the DNA is TGTGCCACCAGCGTGTTCGGGGGGGCTGAGACCCAGTACTTC.

Comments on this clonotype: This may be a read error: a much more frequent sequence differs by one nucleotide. The gene calls are TRBV19 and TRBJ2-5, with D tentatively TRBD2 (6 bases). Looked up from germline, CDR1 is LNHDA and CDR2 is SQIVND (reference sequence). CDR3 length: 12 amino acids. V dropped 7 bases and J dropped 4 bases, with 10 bases sitting between them. CDR3 sequence (DNA): TGTGCCAGTAATGGAGGGGTAGAGACCCAGTACTTC. Its protein is CASNGGVETQYF.

The chain joins TRBV20-1 to TRBJ2-1; weak D call: TRBD2 (5 bases). This CDR3 is 16 amino acids long. V lost 2 bases and J 4 bases, leaving 18 bases between the germline ends. CDR1 and CDR2 from the germline V gene are DFQATT and SNEGSKA (reference sequence). For the CDR3, the DNA is TGCAGTGCTAGAACTGAAGAGGGCCCCGGATACAATGAGCAGTTCTTC. Its protein is CSARTEEGPGYNEQFF.

V gene TRBV5-1 combines with J gene TRBJ2-1, with 9 bases aligning to TRBD2. The trim removed 3 bases at V and 0 bases at J, leaving 22 bases unmatched. In germline, CDR1 is SGHRS, CDR2 YFSETQ. CDR3 length equals 22 residues. As DNA, the CDR3 is TGCGCCAGCAGCTACCCGGGACAGCGTTTAGAAAGCGGGAGGCCCTCCTACAATGAGCAGTTCTTC. This codes for CASSYPGQRLESGRPSYNEQFF.

In regard to this clonotype: The junction and the germline gene differ at one end; a read error may be behind it. V gene TRBV10-3 combines with J gene TRBJ2-7, with 12 bases aligning to TRBD1. CDR3 length: 15 amino acids. The V gene's germline CDR1 is ENHRY and CDR2 SYGVKD. As DNA, the CDR3 is TGTGCCAGCAGTGGGTCGGGACAGGGGGCCCGGGAGCAGTACTTC. Protein: CASSGSGQGAREQYF.

The chain uses TRBV18 and TRBJ2-7; no clear D gene. Per the germline V gene, CDR1 is KGHSH and CDR2 is LQKENI. Trimming stripped 1 base from V and 2 bases from J, with 3 bases between. The CDR3 length is 12 residues. The chain's CDR3 is CASSPHAYEQYF. The DNA for the CDR3 is TGTGCCAGCTCACCACACGCCTACGAGCAGTACTTC. Full variable domain (remainder filled in from reference TRBV18 and TRBJ2-7): NAGVMQNPRHLVRRRGQEARLRCSPMKGHSHVYWYRQLPEEGLKFMVYLQKENIIDESGMPKERFSAEFPKEGPSILRIQQVVRGDSAAYFCASSPHAYEQYFGPGTRLTVT.

This clonotype was counted ten times or more. V usage is TRBV19 and J usage is TRBJ2-2; 7 positions match TRBD1. V shed 6 bases and J 2 bases; nucleotides not matched to a gene: 6. The germline V gene has CDR1 LNHDA and CDR2 SQIVND (reference sequence). CDR3 size: 15 residues. CDR3 sequence (DNA): TGTGCCAGTAGCTCCGGACAGGCTAACACCGGGGAGCTGTTTTTT. Residues: CASSSGQANTGELFF.

The chain recombines TRBV5-1 with TRBJ1-4; 9 bases are shared with TRBD1. V gave up 4 bases and J gave up 6 bases; unmatched junction bases: 7. CDR3 size: 15 residues. Germline V gene lookup returns CDR1 SGHRS and CDR2 YFSETQ. The CDR3 loop is CASSARDRVYEKLFF. CDR3 nucleotide sequence: TGCGCCAGCAGCGCACGGGACAGGGTGTATGAAAAACTGTTTTTT.